What follows describes a single T cell receptor beta chain. There is no known antigen for this receptor. The sample holds no much larger clone one base away, and base qualities are not on file. The sample belongs to a study of shared clonotypes between healthy human individuals (TCRdb year 2020). For context, the study as a whole: Three men and two women, aged 18 to 49 years, made up the cohort. For each donor, CD4 naive and CD4 memory were each given three plates, CD8 naive was given two plates, and CD8 memory was given one plate. To estimate repertoire size and how much clonotype sharing occurs between individuals, the study deeply sequenced the blood TCR repertoires of five or six healthy adults. To increase sequencing depth and limit assay-specific biases, different laboratories used diverse techniques to prepare libraries and sequence TCR repertoires. Each donor's leukapheresis produced roughly between roughly 0.85 and 10 billion PBMCs.

The research as a whole found: Incomplete sequencing was indicated by rarefaction of sorted-subset datasets, despite the large sequencing depth. Clonotypes shared by all four sorted-subset donors showed higher generation probabilities than non-shared clonotypes. Sampling was limited to blood, and TCR repertoires in tissue likely differ from TCR repertoires in blood. About 4.5% of naive CD4, 3.5% of naive CD8, approximately 2% of memory CD4, and 0.4% of memory CD8 clonotypes were shared across a few donors. Pairwise subsampling indicated that sequencing depth was expected to affect the degree of clonotype sharing among donors. Larger estimated clonotype richness was generally found for naive subsets than for memory subsets. Because the study included a small number of donors, the genetic and exposure-history diversity represented was limited.

For the CD8 naive samples, CD45RO-negative cells were positively selected for CCR7, yielding a CD45RA+CCR7+ population from which TemRA cells were excluded. The donors were healthy, HIV-negative adults with no recently reported acute infections or vaccinations. Every donor was a Caucasian adult living in Nashville, Tennessee, USA. After blood collection by leukapheresis, PBMCs were isolated using Ficoll-Histopaque density gradient centrifugation and then cryopreserved in the vapor phase of liquid nitrogen. Analytical flow cytometry was used to check the purity and quantity of each magnetically sorted T cell population. Genomic DNA was isolated from each sorted fraction and quantified by UV absorbance on a Nanodrop 2000c. Using the deep immunoSEQ assay, TCR CDR3 regions were amplified from genomic DNA by multiplex PCR. Extracted genomic DNA from each cell subset was spread evenly across all wells of several immunoSEQ 96-well plates, with each plate serving as a replicate. For sorted subsets, each replicate PCR was loaded with 200 to 250 ng genomic DNA, equivalent to about 33,000 T cell genomes. Purified libraries were quantified with a Qubit 3.0 fluorometer, sized on a Bioanalyzer 2100, and re-quantified with the KAPA Library Quantification kit. A separate single-read 150-cycle Illumina NextSeq 550 flow cell was used to sequence each immunoSEQ 96-well plate. The authors' analysis ran thus. Because the immunoSEQ output held only junctional sequences and lacked quality scores, the filtering could not match the filtering applied to full-length reads. To assign V/J genes and CDR3, sequences were annotated using PyIR, a Python wrapper for IgBLAST v1.9, with IMGT germline references. Reads with weak V/J assignments (E-value above 1e-6), missing CDR3, stop codons, out-of-frame junctions, or ambiguous translated residues were removed. V3J clonotypes were defined as sequences sharing an identical inferred V gene, J gene, and CDR3 amino acid sequence. Percentage overlap between repertoires was computed as shared unique clonotypes divided by the size of the smaller repertoire. Three approaches were used to assess repertoire richness: RTK rarefaction, the Chao1 estimator, and Recon v2.1 estimates of unobserved clonotypes. Generation probabilities for all TCRbeta clonotypes obtained by the gDNA method from a few donors were computed using OLGA. TCRdb carries this immuneACCESS record with in-frame sequences only. Its versions omit some clonotypes, under half of them owing to an unresolved V gene in the studies checked, with the rest unexplained. The DNA gave D and trimming, while V, J and clone size come from that table. A total of about 2.2 million clones appear in this sample, approximately 92% of them only once. 1.5% to 2% of the sample rests with the top ten.

CDR1 and CDR2 were assigned from the germline V gene as SGHTS and YDEGEE. From its cysteine to its phenylalanine, the CDR3 spans 16 amino acids. The CDR3 DNA has 48 bases and is translated from base 1. The germline V and J ends show losses of 0 bases and 3 bases respectively, and no gene match explains 8 bases of the junction. The source of this sequence is a man aged 18 to 30 in good health. Some clones in this sample may be carry-over from other donors' samples. Sequences were obtained from naive CD8+ T cells from PBMCs. In the paper's terms, the cell subset or site label means: CD45RA+CCR7+. Recombination connected TRBV5-8 to TRBJ2-7, and 8 junctional nucleotides match TRBD1. In nucleotide form, the sequence is TGTGCCAGCAGCTTGGATTTACAGGGGGATCTCTACGAGCAGTACTTC. It is translated as CASSLDLQGDLYEQYF.